These 9 T cell receptor beta chains came from one sample sequenced in a study of blood T cells in healthy people across ages. Primers used in a second PCR of roughly 7 to 12 cycles were a sample-barcoded 5' primer and a J-beta primer mix. Each CDR3 protein is one row after TCRdb ran MiXCR on the 5' RACE reads. The sample gives over 500,000 distinct CDR3 sequences, 25% to 35% of which show up once; under 4.5% is in the top ten. The data were also submitted as part of a second study, on T cells of mothers and their children.

Input material: blood. The receptors originated from a boy between 2 and 10 years old in good health.

For the CDR3, the DNA is TGCGCCAGCATGGGAGGGACGGAGACCCAGTACTTC. Amino acid sequence: CASMGGTETQYF. The rearrangement links TRBV10-2 to TRBJ2-5, with 7 bases aligning to TRBD2. J gave up 5 bases and V 7 bases, and 4 bases lay outside the gene matches. This CDR3 is built from 12 residues. Germline V gives CDR1 WSHSY, CDR2 SAAADI.

The CDR3 sequence: CASSARQGAVSGELFF. The CDR3 DNA sequence: TGTGCCAGCAGCGCCCGACAGGGGGCTGTTTCCGGGGAGCTGTTTTTT. V gene TRBV7-8 combines with J gene TRBJ2-2; 10 bases fit TRBD1. Germline V gives CDR1 SGHVS, CDR2 FQNEAQ. V lost 5 bases to trimming and J lost 6 bases; unmatched junction nucleotides: 9. The CDR3 contains 16 residues.

Only a few counts were recorded for this clonotype. The V and J genes are TRBV5-1 and TRBJ1-1; D gene uncertain. Germline lookup yields CDR1 SGHRS and CDR2 YFSETQ. Trimming removed 4 bases at V and 1 base at J, with 8 bases between. This CDR3 is built from 13 residues. The CDR3: CASSLTPNTEAFF. The CDR3 DNA is TGCGCCAGCAGCCTTACACCGAACACTGAAGCTTTCTTT. The full variable domain, rest sourced from reference TRBV5-1 and TRBJ1-1, is KAGVTQTPRYLIKTRGQQVTLSCSPISGHRSVSWYQQTPGQGLQFLFEYFSETQRNKGNFPGRFSGRQFSNSRSEMNVSTLELGDSALYLCASSLTPNTEAFFGQGTRLTVV.

The chain recombines TRBV6-5 with TRBJ2-2; possible D gene TRBD2, 5 bases. V was trimmed by 5 bases and J by 4 bases, leaving 11 bases between them. The CDR3 is made up of 14 amino acids. CDR1 is MNHEY and CDR2 is SVGAGI in the germline V gene. In DNA form, the CDR3 reads TGTGCCAGCAGTCGGTCGGGGTCCACCGGGGAGCTGTTTTTT. This encodes CASSRSGSTGELFF.

This clonotype was seen a few times. The chain links TRBV7-9 to TRBJ2-1, with a possible D match to TRBD2 (6 bases). CDR3 length equals 13 residues. The V gene's germline CDR1 is SEHNR and CDR2 FQNEAQ (reference sequence). V was trimmed by 2 bases and J by 7 bases, leaving 9 bases between them. CDR3 DNA sequence: TGTGCCAGCAGCTTAACGGGGAGGAATGAGCAGTTCTTC. Protein: CASSLTGRNEQFF.

The chain has TRBV19 and TRBJ1-2, with TRBD1 matching over 7 bases. V lost 6 bases, J lost 4 bases, and 2 bases stayed unmatched. The CDR3 consists of 12 residues. Germline CDR1 and CDR2: LNHDA and SQIVND (reference sequence). CDR3 in DNA: TGTGCCAGTAGGGACAGGCCCTATGGCTACACCTTC. Residues: CASRDRPYGYTF.

For this clonotype: With a much larger clone just one base away, this may be a read error. The chain joins TRBV10-3 to TRBJ2-1; 10 bases agree with TRBD2. This CDR3 is 15 amino acids long. The germline V gene has CDR1 ENHRY and CDR2 SYGVKD. V gave up 5 bases and J gave up 8 bases; unmatched junction bases: 9. The CDR3 region is CAISLAGVSGDEQFF. The DNA for the CDR3 is TGTGCCATCAGTCTAGCGGGAGTTTCAGGCGATGAGCAGTTCTTC.

The table lists this clonotype with a few counts. The rearrangement joins TRBV6-1 to TRBJ1-2, with D unclear. V was pared by 5 bases and J by 6 bases, with 16 bases between. The CDR3 is 14 amino acids. Germline CDR1 and CDR2: MNHNS and SASEGT. Here the CDR3 DNA reads TGTGCCAGCAGTACGCAGGCCAAGATCAATGGCTACACCTTC. Translated, it gives CASSTQAKINGYTF.

The chain carries TRBV19 and TRBJ1-1, with D possibly TRBD1 on 6 matching bases. The CDR3 has 15 residues. Germline V gene lookup returns CDR1 LNHDA and CDR2 SQIVND (reference sequence). Trimming took 1 base from V and 4 from J, leaving 13 bases between them. CDR3: CASSIVGGPGTEAFF. CDR3 nucleotide sequence: TGTGCCAGTAGTATAGTTGGGGGGCCGGGCACTGAAGCTTTCTTT.